Listed here are 6 T cell receptor beta chains from one sample, sequenced in a study of vaccination effects on CD4 cells after COVID-19. Their specific antigens are unknown. Following a roughly 11-day culture, CD4+ T cells were purified. Some clones are missing from TCRdb's copy, which holds only in-frame ones; the method was immunoSEQ multiplex PCR. The sample consists of 70,000 or so clones, approximately 77% of them appearing once. The source was CD4+ T cells from PBMCs cultured without peptide, collected before COVID-19 vaccination. These receptors were obtained from a human donor who received a COVID-19 vaccine.

The gene calls are TRBV29-1 and TRBJ2-3; perhaps D is TRBD1 or TRBD2 (5 bases each). Germline CDR1 reads SQVTM; CDR2 reads ANQGSEA. This CDR3 is built from 11 residues. The V end was cut by 3 bases, the J end by 7 bases, with 8 bases between. The CDR3, as DNA: TGCAGCGTTGATGGGGGACATACGCAGTATTTT. Protein: CSVDGGHTQYF.

This clone occurred a few times. V usage is TRBV4-1 and J usage is TRBJ1-1; D uncertain. The CDR3 is made up of 13 amino acids. Trimming left V 4 bases short and J 5 bases short, with 11 bases between. Germline CDR1 MGHRA, CDR2 YSYEKL. CDR3 sequence (DNA): TGCGCCAGCAGCCTAAGGGAGAGGACTGAAGCTTTCTTT. This codes for CASSLRERTEAFF.

This clone was seen only a few times. This sequence joins TRBV28 and TRBJ1-6, with TRBD1 identical over 12 bases. The CDR3 covers 17 residues. CDR1 is MDHEN and CDR2 is SYDVKM in the germline V gene. The trim removed 4 bases at V and 8 bases at J, leaving 9 bases unmatched. The CDR3 DNA follows: TGTGCCAGCAGTTACCGCGCCGGGACAGGGGGCTATTCACCCCTCCACTTT. Residues: CASSYRAGTGGYSPLHF. Supplemented by reference TRBV28 and TRBJ1-6, the full variable domain reads DVKVTQSSRYLVKRTGEKVFLECVQDMDHENMFWYRQDPGLGLRLIYFSYDVKMKEKGDIPEGYSVSREKKERFSLILESASTNQTSMYLCASSYRAGTGGYSPLHFGNGTRLTVT.

This clone was recorded a few times. This chain joins TRBV6-5 and TRBJ1-1; no firm D call. CDR3 length equals 15 residues. Germline loops: CDR1 MNHEY, CDR2 SVGAGI. Trimming took off 7 bases at V and 6 bases at J, with 21 bases between the two ends. In DNA form, the CDR3 reads TGTGCCAGCAACTTGGGCGGGTCCAATAGGGCTGAAGCTTTCTTT. Protein sequence: CASNLGGSNRAEAFF.

The chain employs TRBV12-5 and TRBJ2-2, with 8 nucleotides matching TRBD2. CDR1 is LGHNT, CDR2 FRNRAP, per germline. The length of the CDR3 is 20 residues. The V and J ends lost 6 bases and 0 bases, in that order; junction bases with no gene match: 18. The CDR3 reads CASGPRQRGLSYSNTGELFF. As DNA, the CDR3 is TGTGCTAGTGGGCCCAGGCAGCGGGGGCTCAGTTACTCGAACACCGGGGAGCTGTTTTTT.

The genes are TRBV5-1 and TRBJ1-1; weak D call: TRBD1 (6 bases). V dropped 5 bases and J dropped 1 base, with 15 bases sitting between them. The CDR3 is 15 amino acids. The germline CDR1 and CDR2 sequences are SGHRS and YFSETQ. The CDR3 region is CASRLQGTQNTEAFF. In DNA, the CDR3 is TGCGCCAGCAGGCTGCAGGGGACACAGAACACTGAAGCTTTCTTT.